The 8 T cell receptor beta chains below were found in one sample sequenced in a study of blood T cell repertoires in COVID-19. Using immunoSEQ multiplex PCR, the repertoire was profiled, and TCRdb retains in-frame clones only, with some absent. Of over 300,000 clones in the sample, around 88% were seen once. The specimen sequenced was peripheral blood. The receptor source for this set is a woman aged 50 to 65 with acute or convalescent COVID-19.

This chain uses TRBV30 with TRBJ1-1; D is perhaps TRBD1 (6 bases). V lost 4 bases and J 0 bases, leaving 9 bases between the germline ends. The CDR3 loop spans 13 amino acids. The germline V gene encodes CDR1 GTSNPN and CDR2 SVGIG (reference sequence). CDR3 nucleotides: TGTGCCTGGAATGGACAGTTGAACACTGAAGCTTTCTTT. Encoded protein: CAWNGQLNTEAFF.

The chain links TRBV5-1 to TRBJ2-7; no firm D call. Germline CDR1 SGHRS, CDR2 YFSETQ. The CDR3 consists of 13 residues. Trimming took 0 bases from V and 4 from J, leaving 8 bases between them. The CDR3 nucleotides read TGCGCCAGCAGCTTGGCGCCAGATTACGAGCAGTACGTC. This codes for CASSLAPDYEQYV.

The chain carries TRBV2 and TRBJ2-1, with 16 positions matching TRBD2. The CDR3 is 17 amino acids. Germline values: CDR1 SNHLY, CDR2 FYNNEI. V gave up 3 bases and J gave up 10 bases; unmatched junction bases: 9. The CDR3 DNA is TGTGCCAGCAGTGACGCATGGGGACTAGCGGGAGGGAAAGAGCAGTTCTTC. It codes for CASSDAWGLAGGKEQFF.

This clone was recorded once. The V call is TRBV15, the J call TRBJ1-1, with a possible D match to TRBD1 (6 bases). The CDR3 has 15 amino acids. Looked up from germline, CDR1 is LNHNV and CDR2 is YYDKDF (reference sequence). Trimming left V 5 bases short and J 9 bases short, with 22 bases between. The CDR3 coding sequence is TGTGCCACCAGCCCCCACGGGGGGACAAATTATCAAGCTTTCTTT. Protein product: CATSPHGGTNYQAFF. The whole variable domain, filled in from reference TRBV15 and TRBJ1-1, reads DAMVIQNPRYQVTQFGKPVTLSCSQTLNHNVMYWYQQKSSQAPKLLFHYYDKDFNNEADTPDNFQSRRPNTSFCFLDIRSPGLGDTAMYLCATSPHGGTNYQAFFGQGTRLTVV.

The sample holds a few counts of this clone. The chain has TRBV6-5 and TRBJ2-7; 7 bases agree with TRBD1. V lost 6 bases and J lost 2; bases outside the gene matches: 10. The germline gives CDR1 MNHEY, CDR2 SVGAGI. This CDR3 spans 15 amino acids. The CDR3 here is CASRRQGGDPYEQYV. The CDR3 DNA is TGTGCCAGCAGACGACAGGGTGGGGACCCCTACGAGCAGTACGTC.

V gene TRBV9 combines with J gene TRBJ2-1; 14 bases are shared with TRBD2. V shed 3 bases and J 9 bases; nucleotides not matched to a gene: 2. The CDR3 consists of 14 residues. Germline V gene sequence: CDR1 SGDLS, CDR2 YYNGEE. CDR3 residues: CASSAGLAGVEQFF. The CDR3 bases are TGTGCCAGCAGCGCGGGACTAGCGGGAGTTGAGCAGTTCTTC.

The gene calls are TRBV15 and TRBJ2-3; D possibly corresponds to TRBD2 (5 bases). V dropped 8 bases and J dropped 1 base, with 10 bases sitting between them. CDR1 is LNHNV, CDR2 YYDKDF, per germline (reference sequence). This CDR3 contains 13 residues. The CDR3 loop reads CATSLEGTDTQYF. The CDR3 DNA is TGTGCCACCTCATTGGAGGGCACAGATACGCAGTATTTT.

Points on this clone: Within the sample, other DNA sequences also encode this same CDR3. V is TRBV11-2 and J is TRBJ1-5; D remains ambiguous. CDR1 is SGHAT, CDR2 FQNNGV, per germline. The CDR3 runs to 13 residues. Trimming removed 3 bases from V and 4 bases from J, with 7 bases in between. This CDR3 is CASSFGRNQPQHF. As DNA, the CDR3 is TGTGCCAGCAGCTTTGGCAGAAATCAGCCCCAGCATTTT.